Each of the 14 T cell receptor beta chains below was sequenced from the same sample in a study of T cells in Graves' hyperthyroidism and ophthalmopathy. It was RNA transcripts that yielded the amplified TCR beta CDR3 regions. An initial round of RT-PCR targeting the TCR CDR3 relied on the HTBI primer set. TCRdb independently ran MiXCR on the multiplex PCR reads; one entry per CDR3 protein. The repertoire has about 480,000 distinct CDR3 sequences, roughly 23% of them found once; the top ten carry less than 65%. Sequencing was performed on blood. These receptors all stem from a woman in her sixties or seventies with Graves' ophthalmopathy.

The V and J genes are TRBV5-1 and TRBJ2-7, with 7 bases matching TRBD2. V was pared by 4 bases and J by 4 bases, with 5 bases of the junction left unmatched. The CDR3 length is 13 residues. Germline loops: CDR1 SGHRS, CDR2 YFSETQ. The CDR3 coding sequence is TGCGCCAGCAGCGACGGGACTAAATACGAGCAGTACTTC. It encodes CASSDGTKYEQYF. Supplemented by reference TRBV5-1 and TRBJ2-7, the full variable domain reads KAGVTQTPRYLIKTRGQQVTLSCSPISGHRSVSWYQQTPGQGLQFLFEYFSETQRNKGNFPGRFSGRQFSNSRSEMNVSTLELGDSALYLCASSDGTKYEQYFGPGTRLTVT.

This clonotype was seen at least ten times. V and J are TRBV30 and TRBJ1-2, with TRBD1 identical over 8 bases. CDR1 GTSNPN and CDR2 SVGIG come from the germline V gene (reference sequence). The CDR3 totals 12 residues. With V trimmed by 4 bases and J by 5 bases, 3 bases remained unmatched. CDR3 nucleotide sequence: TGTGCCTGGACACAGGGGGGATATGGCTACACCTTC. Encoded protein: CAWTQGGYGYTF.

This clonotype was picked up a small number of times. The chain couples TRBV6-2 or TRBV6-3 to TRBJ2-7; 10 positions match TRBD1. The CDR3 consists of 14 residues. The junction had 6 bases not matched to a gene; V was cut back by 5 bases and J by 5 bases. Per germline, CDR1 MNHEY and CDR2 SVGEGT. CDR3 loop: CASSKRTGGDEQYF. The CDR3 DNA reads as TGTGCCAGCAGTAAACGGACAGGGGGAGACGAGCAGTACTTC.

The CDR3 protein is CASSLNDQGRTEAFF. The CDR3 DNA sequence: TGTGCCAGCTCACTAAATGACCAGGGTAGAACTGAAGCTTTCTTT. The chain has TRBV18 and TRBJ1-1; D possibly corresponds to TRBD1 (5 bases). The V and J ends lost 4 bases and 5 bases respectively, with 17 bases between them. The CDR3 has 15 residues. Germline V lookup: CDR1 KGHSH, CDR2 LQKENI.

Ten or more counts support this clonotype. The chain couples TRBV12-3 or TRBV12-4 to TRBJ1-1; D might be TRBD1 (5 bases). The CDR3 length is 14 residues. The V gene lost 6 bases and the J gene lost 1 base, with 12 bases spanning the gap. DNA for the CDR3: TGTGCCAGCAGCGGGGGACGGTCGAACACTGAAGCTTTCTTT. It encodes CASSGGRSNTEAFF.

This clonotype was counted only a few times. The CDR3 DNA reads as TGCGCCAGCAGCTTGAAACTCTCGGGTTCGGATGGCTACACCTTC. Translated, it gives CASSLKLSGSDGYTF. The V and J genes are TRBV5-1 and TRBJ1-2; unclear D gene. V was clipped by 1 base and J by 6 bases, with 16 bases between them. Per the germline V gene, CDR1 is SGHRS and CDR2 is YFSETQ. This CDR3 has 15 residues.

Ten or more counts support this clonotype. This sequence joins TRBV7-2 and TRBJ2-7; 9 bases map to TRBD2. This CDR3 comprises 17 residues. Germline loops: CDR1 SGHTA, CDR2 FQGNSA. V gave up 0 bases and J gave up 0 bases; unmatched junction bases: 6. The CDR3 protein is CASSLAASGASSYEQYF. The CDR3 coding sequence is TGTGCCAGCAGCTTAGCGGCTAGCGGGGCTAGCTCCTACGAGCAGTACTTC.

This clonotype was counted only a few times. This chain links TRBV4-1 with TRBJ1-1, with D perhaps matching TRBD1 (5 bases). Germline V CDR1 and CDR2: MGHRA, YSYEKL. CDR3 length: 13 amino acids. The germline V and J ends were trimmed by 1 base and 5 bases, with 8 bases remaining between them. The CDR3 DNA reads TGCGCCAGCAGCCAAGCTCGGGGGACTGAAGCTTTCTTT. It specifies CASSQARGTEAFF.

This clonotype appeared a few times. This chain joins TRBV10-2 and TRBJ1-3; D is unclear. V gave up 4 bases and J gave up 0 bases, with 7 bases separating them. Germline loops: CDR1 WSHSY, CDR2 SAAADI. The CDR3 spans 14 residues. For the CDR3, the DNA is TGCGCCAGCAGTGCCATGAGCTCTGGAAACACCATATATTTT. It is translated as CASSAMSSGNTIYF.

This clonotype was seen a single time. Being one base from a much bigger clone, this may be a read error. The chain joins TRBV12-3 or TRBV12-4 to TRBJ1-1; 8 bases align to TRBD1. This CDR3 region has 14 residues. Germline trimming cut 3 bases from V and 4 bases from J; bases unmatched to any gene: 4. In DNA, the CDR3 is TGTGCCAGCAGTTTCCAGGGGGCGGCCACTGAAGCTTTCTTT. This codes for CASSFQGAATEAFF.

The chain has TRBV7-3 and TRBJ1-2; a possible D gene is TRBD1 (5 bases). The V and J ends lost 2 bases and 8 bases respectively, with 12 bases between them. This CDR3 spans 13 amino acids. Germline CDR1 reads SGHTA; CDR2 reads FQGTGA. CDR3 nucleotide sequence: TGTGCCAGCAGCTTAGCGGGGCTGTTGGGCTACACCTTC. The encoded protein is CASSLAGLLGYTF.

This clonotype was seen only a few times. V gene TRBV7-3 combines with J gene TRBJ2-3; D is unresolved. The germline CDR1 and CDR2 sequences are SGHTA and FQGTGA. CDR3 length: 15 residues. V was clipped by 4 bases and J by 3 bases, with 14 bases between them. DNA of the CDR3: TGTGCCAGCAGCTCCGTAGCAATTTGGACAGATACGCAGTATTTT. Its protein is CASSSVAIWTDTQYF.

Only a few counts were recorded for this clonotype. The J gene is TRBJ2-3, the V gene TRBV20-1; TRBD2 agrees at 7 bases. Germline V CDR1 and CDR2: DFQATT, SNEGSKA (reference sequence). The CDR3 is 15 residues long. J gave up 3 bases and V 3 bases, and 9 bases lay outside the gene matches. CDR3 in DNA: TGCAGTGCTAGTAACGGACTAGACCCAACAGATACGCAGTATTTT. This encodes CSASNGLDPTDTQYF.

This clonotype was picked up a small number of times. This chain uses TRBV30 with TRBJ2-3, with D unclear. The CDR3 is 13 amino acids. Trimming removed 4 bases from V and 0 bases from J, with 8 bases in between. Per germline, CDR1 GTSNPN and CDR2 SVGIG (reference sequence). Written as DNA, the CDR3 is TGTGCCTGGAATATAGTAAGCACAGATACGCAGTATTTT. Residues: CAWNIVSTDTQYF. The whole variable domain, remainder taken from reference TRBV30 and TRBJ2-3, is SQTIHQWPATLVQPVGSPLSLECTVEGTSNPNLYWYRQAAGRGLQLLFYSVGIGQISSEVPQNLSASRPQDRQFILSSKKLLLSDSGFYLCAWNIVSTDTQYFGPGTRLTVL.